Detailed here is one T cell receptor beta chain. Its cognate antigen is unknown. This entry belongs to a study of cytomegalovirus exposure and HLA in healthy donors. Each of the donors was a healthy bone marrow donor. Study-wide results and limits: The listing of 150 to 200 TCR beta chains classed them as cytomegalovirus-associated. Clonal expansion, a later analysis showed, was greater in HLA-associated TCR beta chains than in equally common others.

PCR involved 60 Vbeta and 13 Jbeta primers. Assay: immunoSEQ multiplex PCR; the TCRdb copy retains only in-frame clones and omits some. Altogether approximately 150,000 clones are present, just over 75% being singletons, with the ten largest covering less than 1.2%. Germline loops: CDR1 MNHNS, CDR2 SASEGT. V lost 3 bases and J 4 bases, leaving 9 bases between the germline ends. CDR3 length: 13 residues. The chain is built from TRBV6-1 and TRBJ1-1; D is ambiguous. The TCR sequence derives from a woman aged 40 to 49 in good health and CMV-seronegative. Sequencing input: PBMCs. The CDR3 region is CASSEGEGTEAFF. For the CDR3, the DNA is TGTGCCAGCAGTGAGGGAGAAGGCACTGAAGCTTTCTTT.